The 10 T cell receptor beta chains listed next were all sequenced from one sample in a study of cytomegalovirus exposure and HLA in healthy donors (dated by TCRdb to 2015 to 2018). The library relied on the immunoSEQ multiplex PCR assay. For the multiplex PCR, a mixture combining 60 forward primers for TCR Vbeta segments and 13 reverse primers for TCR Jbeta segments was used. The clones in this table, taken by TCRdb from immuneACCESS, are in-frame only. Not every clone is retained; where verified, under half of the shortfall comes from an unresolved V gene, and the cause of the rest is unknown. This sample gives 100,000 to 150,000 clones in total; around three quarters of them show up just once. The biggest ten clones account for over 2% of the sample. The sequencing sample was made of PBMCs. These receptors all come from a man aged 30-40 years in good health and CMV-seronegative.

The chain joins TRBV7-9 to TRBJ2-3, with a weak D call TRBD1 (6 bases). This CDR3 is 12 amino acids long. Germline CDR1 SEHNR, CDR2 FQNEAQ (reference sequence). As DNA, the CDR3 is TGTTCGACAGGCACTTACACAGATACGCAGTATTTT. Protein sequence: CSTGTYTDTQYF.

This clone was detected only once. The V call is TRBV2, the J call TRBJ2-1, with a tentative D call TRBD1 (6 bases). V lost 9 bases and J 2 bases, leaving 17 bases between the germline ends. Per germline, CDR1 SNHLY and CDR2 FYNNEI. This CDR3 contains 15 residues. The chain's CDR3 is CASSPGVRPYNEQFF. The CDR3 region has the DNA TGTGCCAGTTCCCCAGGGGTTAGGCCCTACAATGAGCAGTTCTTC.

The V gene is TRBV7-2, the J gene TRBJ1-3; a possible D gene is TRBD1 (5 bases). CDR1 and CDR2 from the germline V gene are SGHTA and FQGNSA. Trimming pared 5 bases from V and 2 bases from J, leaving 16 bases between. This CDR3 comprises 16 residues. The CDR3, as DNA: TGTGCCAGCAGCCCCACAGGATTCACCCCTGGAAACACCATATATTTT. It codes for CASSPTGFTPGNTIYF.

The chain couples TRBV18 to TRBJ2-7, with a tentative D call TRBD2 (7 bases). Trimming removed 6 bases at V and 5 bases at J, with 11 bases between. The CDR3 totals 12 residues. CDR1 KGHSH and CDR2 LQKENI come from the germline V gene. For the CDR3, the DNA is TGTGCCAGCTCGGGGGGGGCGCACGAGCAGTACTTC. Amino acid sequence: CASSGGAHEQYF.

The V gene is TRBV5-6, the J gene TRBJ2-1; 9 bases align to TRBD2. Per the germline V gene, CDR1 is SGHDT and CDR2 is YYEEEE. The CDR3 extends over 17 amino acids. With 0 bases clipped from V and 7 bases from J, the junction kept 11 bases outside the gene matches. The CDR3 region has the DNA TGTGCCAGCAGCTTGGCCGTCAGCGGGAGGTCGGGTAATGAGCAGTTCTTC. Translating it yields CASSLAVSGRSGNEQFF.

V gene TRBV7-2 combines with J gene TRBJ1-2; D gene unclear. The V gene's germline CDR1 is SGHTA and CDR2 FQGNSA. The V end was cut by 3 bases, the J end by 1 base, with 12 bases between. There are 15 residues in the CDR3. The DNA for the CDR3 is TGTGCCAGCAGCTTGAGGGAGGATTATAACTATGGCTACACCTTC. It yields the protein CASSLREDYNYGYTF.

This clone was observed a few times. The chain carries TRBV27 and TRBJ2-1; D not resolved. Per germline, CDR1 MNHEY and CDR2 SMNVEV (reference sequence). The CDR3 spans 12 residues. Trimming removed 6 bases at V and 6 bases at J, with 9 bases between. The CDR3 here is CASRLKANEQFF. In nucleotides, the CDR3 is TGTGCCAGCAGACTAAAGGCCAATGAGCAGTTCTTC.

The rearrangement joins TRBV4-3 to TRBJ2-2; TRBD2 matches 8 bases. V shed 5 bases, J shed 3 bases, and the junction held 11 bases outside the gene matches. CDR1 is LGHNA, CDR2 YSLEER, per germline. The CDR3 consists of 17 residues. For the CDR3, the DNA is TGCGCCAGCAGCTTTTTATCGGGAGGGCTGGACACCGGGGAGCTGTTTTTT. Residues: CASSFLSGGLDTGELFF.

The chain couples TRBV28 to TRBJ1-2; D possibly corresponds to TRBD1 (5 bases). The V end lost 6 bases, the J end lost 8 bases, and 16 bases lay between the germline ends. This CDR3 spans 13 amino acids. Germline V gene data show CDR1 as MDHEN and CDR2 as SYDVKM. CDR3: CASSLGAVRGYTF. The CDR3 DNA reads TGTGCCAGCAGCCTTGGGGCGGTTCGCGGCTACACCTTC.

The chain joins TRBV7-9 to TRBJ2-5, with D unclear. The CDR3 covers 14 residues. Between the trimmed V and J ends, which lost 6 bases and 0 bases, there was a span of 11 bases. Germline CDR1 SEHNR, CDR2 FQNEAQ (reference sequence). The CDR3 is CASSSDWYQETQYF. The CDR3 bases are TGTGCCAGCAGTTCCGACTGGTACCAAGAGACCCAGTACTTC.